These 7 T cell receptor beta chains were sequenced from one sample in a study of T cells in Graves' hyperthyroidism and ophthalmopathy. The investigators amplified TCR beta CDR3 regions from RNA transcripts. TCR CDR3 regions were first amplified by RT-PCR with HTBI primers. TCRdb analysed the multiplex PCR reads with MiXCR anew, one entry per CDR3 protein. The sample includes about 840,000 distinct CDR3 sequences, roughly 40% of them seen just once. Sequenced input: blood. All receptors come from a man in his late teens or twenties with Graves' hyperthyroidism.

This clonotype occurred once. This chain connects TRBV29-1 to TRBJ1-2; 9 bases are shared with TRBD1. V shed 4 bases, J shed 8 bases, and the junction held 5 bases outside the gene matches. The CDR3 has 12 amino acids. Per the germline V gene, CDR1 is SQVTM and CDR2 is ANQGSEA. The CDR3 nucleotides are TGCAGCGTTGGGGACAGGGCAAAGGGCTACACCTTC. Its protein product is CSVGDRAKGYTF.

The chain combines TRBV19 with TRBJ2-3; maybe TRBD2 (5 bases). Between the trimmed V and J ends, which lost 5 bases and 8 bases, there was a span of 20 bases. The CDR3 contains 15 residues. Germline assignment: CDR1 LNHDA and CDR2 SQIVND (reference sequence). The CDR3 is CASSSLALASGTQYF. The CDR3 coding sequence is TGTGCCAGTAGTTCTCTAGCCTTGGCTTCTGGTACGCAGTATTTT.

This chain joins TRBV10-3 and TRBJ2-7; D may be TRBD2 (6 bases). Germline values: CDR1 ENHRY, CDR2 SYGVKD. Trimming removed 10 bases from V and 5 bases from J, with 24 bases in between. CDR3 size: 15 residues. CDR3 amino acids: CASRDPGAGYHEQYF. The CDR3, as DNA: TGTGCCAGCAGGGACCCGGGAGCAGGATACCACGAGCAGTACTTC.

J is TRBJ1-4 and V is TRBV10-3; no reliable D call. V lost 5 bases to trimming and J lost 5 bases, with 6 bases between them. The V gene's germline CDR1 is ENHRY and CDR2 SYGVKD. The CDR3 spans 12 residues. Here the CDR3 DNA reads TGTGCCATCAGTTCACAGAATGAAAAACTGTTTTTT. As protein: CAISSQNEKLFF.

This chain joins TRBV7-2 and TRBJ2-7; no clear D. Trimming shortened V by 1 base and J by 3 bases, and 10 bases separated the two germline ends. CDR3 length: 14 amino acids. Germline V gives CDR1 SGHTA, CDR2 FQGNSA. CDR3 in amino acids: CASSLVALDYEQYF. DNA for the CDR3: TGTGCCAGCAGCTTAGTGGCGCTAGACTACGAGCAGTACTTC.

V is TRBV9 and J is TRBJ2-5; 7 bases agree with TRBD1. Germline CDR1 SGDLS, CDR2 YYNGEE. This CDR3 region has 14 residues. V gave up 4 bases and J gave up 5 bases; unmatched junction bases: 8. The CDR3 spells CASSQAGGSETQYF. CDR3 nucleotides: TGTGCCAGCAGCCAAGCAGGGGGTTCTGAGACCCAGTACTTC. Using reference TRBV9 and TRBJ2-5 for the parts outside the CDR3, the full variable domain is DSGVTQTPKHLITATGQRVTLRCSPRSGDLSVYWYQQSLDQGLQFLIQYYNGEERAKGNILERFSAQQFPDLHSELNLSSLELGDSALYFCASSQAGGSETQYFGPGTRLLVL.

There are many counts of this clonotype. The V gene is TRBV12-3 or TRBV12-4, the J gene TRBJ1-6; no clear D gene. There are 12 residues in the CDR3. The germline V and J ends were trimmed by 4 bases and 8 bases, with 6 bases remaining between them. In DNA form, the CDR3 reads TGTGCCAGCAGTTCATGGGATTCACCCCTCCACTTT. This codes for CASSSWDSPLHF.